Below, 24 T cell receptor beta chains from the same sample are listed, as sequenced in a study of control samples from healthy donors and cancer patients. TCRdb's table, derived via immunoSEQ multiplex PCR, lists solely in-frame clones and lacks some. The table lists 120,000 to 150,000 clones, 75% to 90% of them singletons. Specimen: blood. The receptors originated from a man aged 30-40 years in good health.

The chain has TRBV18 and TRBJ2-6; 8 bases line up with TRBD1. J was trimmed by 0 bases and V by 3 bases; bases with no gene match: 1. There are 16 residues in the CDR3. Per germline, CDR1 KGHSH and CDR2 LQKENI. CDR3 sequence reads: CASSPGQASGANVLTF. CDR3 sequence (DNA): TGTGCCAGCTCACCGGGACAGGCCTCTGGGGCCAACGTCCTGACTTTC.

The rearrangement links TRBV5-6 to TRBJ2-3, with D possibly TRBD1 on 7 matching bases. The V gene's germline CDR1 is SGHDT and CDR2 YYEEEE. The CDR3 has 16 residues. V dropped 4 bases and J dropped 2 bases, with 17 bases sitting between them. The CDR3 sequence is CASSGGLRGVTDTQYF. CDR3 sequence (DNA): TGTGCCAGCAGCGGCGGCCTCAGGGGGGTCACAGATACGCAGTATTTT. The whole variable domain, filled in from reference TRBV5-6 and TRBJ2-3, reads DAGVTQSPTHLIKTRGQQVTLRCSPKSGHDTVSWYQQALGQGPQFIFQYYEEEERQRGNFPDRFSGHQFPNYSSELNVNALLLGDSALYLCASSGGLRGVTDTQYFGPGTRLTVL.

CDR3: CASSNRVGYTEAFF. Here the CDR3 DNA reads TGTGCCAGCAGTAACAGGGTCGGGTACACTGAAGCTTTCTTT. This rearrangement joins TRBV6-5 to TRBJ1-1, with D perhaps matching TRBD1 (6 bases). CDR3 size: 14 residues. V gave up 5 bases and J gave up 3 bases, with 13 bases separating them. CDR1 is MNHEY and CDR2 is SVGAGI in the germline V gene.

This clone has more than one count but fewer than ten. This chain joins TRBV6-5 and TRBJ1-5, with D perhaps TRBD1 (5 bases). The CDR3 covers 15 residues. Germline CDR1 is MNHEY and CDR2 is SVGAGI. Trimming cost V 6 bases and J 4 bases, with 16 bases left between them. The CDR3 reads CASRQPRGGNQPQHF. CDR3 in DNA: TGTGCCAGCAGGCAACCACGCGGGGGGAATCAGCCCCAGCATTTT.

The J gene is TRBJ1-3, the V gene TRBV3-1 (or the pseudogene TRBV3-2); 7 bases agree with TRBD1. The ends lost 2 bases at V and 2 bases at J; junction bases unmatched: 6. Per the germline V gene, CDR1 is LGHDT and CDR2 is YNNKEL (reference sequence). This CDR3 comprises 16 residues. The CDR3 protein is CASSQQGGTAGNTIYF. CDR3 coding DNA: TGTGCCAGCAGCCAACAAGGCGGGACAGCTGGAAACACCATATATTTT.

The genes are TRBV18 and TRBJ2-3; possibly TRBD2 for D (6 bases). The CDR3 length is 15 residues. CDR1 and CDR2 (germline): KGHSH, LQKENI. The germline V and J ends were trimmed by 3 bases and 4 bases, with 14 bases remaining between them. Written as DNA, the CDR3 is TGTGCCAGCTCACCCCGGAGGGATTCATCAGATACGCAGTATTTT. Translating it yields CASSPRRDSSDTQYF.

Only a few counts were recorded for this clone. The V and J genes are TRBV29-1 and TRBJ1-1; no clear D. The germline CDR1 and CDR2 sequences are SQVTM and ANQGSEA. The CDR3 is made up of 13 amino acids. Trimming took off 7 bases at V and 0 bases at J, with 12 bases between the two ends. DNA for the CDR3: TGCAGCGGGTCCCAAGCGCTGAACACTGAAGCTTTCTTT. As protein: CSGSQALNTEAFF.

This clone appeared a single time. The chain is built from TRBV29-1 and TRBJ2-1, with 7 bases lining up with TRBD1. CDR1 and CDR2 (germline): SQVTM, ANQGSEA. This CDR3 spans 16 amino acids. Trimming took 6 bases from V and 5 from J; bases not matched to a gene: 16. The CDR3 spells CSVEKLDRVSNNEQFF. CDR3 nucleotide sequence: TGCAGCGTGGAAAAACTCGACAGGGTTTCAAACAATGAGCAGTTCTTC.

J is TRBJ1-4 and V is TRBV27; tentatively, D is TRBD1 (6 bases). There are 14 residues in the CDR3. The germline V gene has CDR1 MNHEY and CDR2 SMNVEV (reference sequence). The V gene lost 2 bases and the J gene lost 2 bases, with 6 bases spanning the gap. This CDR3 reads CASSLRGTNEKLFF. In nucleotides, the CDR3 is TGTGCCAGCAGTTTAAGGGGGACTAATGAAAAACTGTTTTTT. Complete variable domain (other parts from reference TRBV27 and TRBJ1-4): EAQVTQNPRYLITVTGKKLTVTCSQNMNHEYMSWYRQDPGLGLRQIYYSMNVEVTDKGDVPEGYKVSRKEKRNFPLILESPSPNQTSLYFCASSLRGTNEKLFFGSGTQLSVL.

The rearrangement joins TRBV24-1 to TRBJ2-5, with D hard to call. From germline, CDR1 is KGHDR and CDR2 SFDVKD. The CDR3 extends over 14 amino acids. V was shortened by 7 bases and J by 2 bases, with 13 bases between the two germline ends. The CDR3 sequence is CATSGRMSQETQYF. For the CDR3, the DNA is TGTGCCACCAGCGGACGTATGTCGCAAGAGACCCAGTACTTC.

V and J are TRBV5-6 and TRBJ1-2, with D maybe TRBD1 (6 bases). Between the trimmed V and J ends, which lost 4 bases and 4 bases, there was a span of 14 bases. The CDR3 contains 14 residues. Germline V CDR1 and CDR2: SGHDT, YYEEEE. The CDR3 region is CASSPPGGSYGYTF. CDR3 coding DNA: TGTGCCAGCAGCCCTCCCGGGGGCTCCTATGGCTACACCTTC. Complete variable domain (other parts from reference TRBV5-6 and TRBJ1-2): DAGVTQSPTHLIKTRGQQVTLRCSPKSGHDTVSWYQQALGQGPQFIFQYYEEEERQRGNFPDRFSGHQFPNYSSELNVNALLLGDSALYLCASSPPGGSYGYTFGSGTRLTVV.

This chain joins TRBV4-1 and TRBJ2-5, with D possibly being TRBD2 (6 bases). CDR3 length: 12 amino acids. V was pared by 0 bases and J by 9 bases, with 8 bases between. Germline V lookup: CDR1 MGHRA, CDR2 YSYEKL. The CDR3 DNA sequence: TGCGCCAGCAGCCAAGACTGGGAGGCCCAGTACTTC. It yields the protein CASSQDWEAQYF.

The CDR3 protein is CASSLGIGGNTIYF. The CDR3 DNA sequence: TGTGCCAGCTCACTGGGGATCGGAGGAAACACCATATATTTT. The chain links TRBV18 to TRBJ1-3; D ambiguous. The CDR3 totals 14 residues. CDR1 and CDR2 from the germline V gene are KGHSH and LQKENI. V was pared by 4 bases and J by 4 bases, with 11 bases between.

This chain connects TRBV5-1 to TRBJ2-2; unclear D gene. Germline CDR1 SGHRS, CDR2 YFSETQ. This CDR3 contains 16 residues. With 5 bases removed from V and 5 bases from J, the gap between germline ends came to 19 bases. This CDR3 is CASSSSSRSLTGELFF. The CDR3 nucleotides are TGCGCCAGCAGTAGCTCTAGTCGGTCCTTGACCGGGGAGCTGTTTTTT.

The chain uses TRBV5-1 and TRBJ1-2; 7 bases agree with TRBD1. CDR1 SGHRS and CDR2 YFSETQ come from the germline V gene. The CDR3 length is 17 residues. V was clipped by 0 bases and J by 6 bases; unmatched bases: 14. The CDR3 DNA follows: TGCGCCAGCAGCTTGGGCCCGACAGGGACTATGAAGGATGGCTACACCTTC. Its protein product is CASSLGPTGTMKDGYTF.

The chain combines TRBV30 with TRBJ1-6, with 9 bases matching TRBD1. The germline V gene has CDR1 GTSNPN and CDR2 SVGIG (reference sequence). V was clipped by 3 bases and J by 9 bases; unmatched bases: 6. The CDR3 spans 14 residues. The chain's CDR3 is CAWSQDRGSSPLHF. DNA for the CDR3: TGTGCCTGGAGCCAGGACAGGGGCTCTTCACCCCTCCACTTT.

This sequence joins TRBV5-1 and TRBJ1-1; TRBD1 matches at 8 bases. V shed 7 bases, J shed 4 bases, and the junction held 12 bases outside the gene matches. CDR3 length equals 15 residues. In germline, CDR1 is SGHRS, CDR2 YFSETQ. The chain's CDR3 is CASRSGGIGVTEAFF. CDR3 in DNA: TGCGCCAGCCGGTCAGGGGGCATCGGGGTCACTGAAGCTTTCTTT.

The genes are TRBV18 and TRBJ2-1, with D maybe TRBD2 (5 bases). Germline assignment: CDR1 KGHSH and CDR2 LQKENI. There are 15 residues in the CDR3. Deletions cut 4 bases from V and 9 bases from J, with 19 bases between. CDR3 in DNA: TGTGCCAGCTCACTTTCGGCGGCTAGCCCCCTTGAGCAGTTCTTC. It translates to CASSLSAASPLEQFF.

Only one count was recorded for this clone. This sequence joins TRBV11-1 and TRBJ2-3, with D maybe TRBD1 (6 bases). Trimming removed 6 bases at V and 9 bases at J, with 10 bases between. This CDR3 is built from 11 residues. CDR1 is SGHAT and CDR2 is FQDESV in the germline V gene (reference sequence). The CDR3 DNA reads TGTGCCAGCAGGGAGAGGGGGACGCAGTATTTT. Its protein is CASRERGTQYF.

The V and J genes are TRBV9 and TRBJ2-1; the match to TRBD1 covers 7 bases. This CDR3 has 16 amino acids. Losses at the gene ends were 3 bases for V and 4 bases for J; bases not matched to a gene: 10. Germline values: CDR1 SGDLS, CDR2 YYNGEE. The CDR3, as DNA: TGTGCCAGCAGCGCTAACGACAGGGATTCGTACAATGAGCAGTTCTTC. Residues: CASSANDRDSYNEQFF.

V gene TRBV14 combines with J gene TRBJ2-7, with 10 nucleotides matching TRBD1. Germline assignment: CDR1 SGHDN and CDR2 FVKESK. Trimming cost V 2 bases and J 4 bases; bases outside gene matches: 2. The CDR3 is made up of 14 amino acids. This CDR3 reads CASSQSDRGYEQYF. The DNA of the CDR3 is TGTGCCAGCAGCCAATCGGACAGGGGGTACGAGCAGTACTTC.

This chain uses TRBV2 with TRBJ2-2; TRBD2 might be the D (6 bases). Germline CDR1 SNHLY, CDR2 FYNNEI. The CDR3 is 13 residues long. Trimming removed 7 bases at V and 4 bases at J, with 10 bases between. The CDR3, as DNA: TGTGCCAGCACGGGGGAAAGCACCGGGGAGCTGTTTTTT. Its protein is CASTGESTGELFF.

This chain links TRBV14 with TRBJ2-3; D not certain. V gave up 3 bases and J gave up 6 bases, with 4 bases separating them. The V gene's germline CDR1 is SGHDN and CDR2 FVKESK. The CDR3 is made up of 11 amino acids. The CDR3 DNA reads TGTGCCAGCAGCCATGCCGATACGCAGTATTTT. This codes for CASSHADTQYF.

This sequence joins TRBV9 and TRBJ2-3, with 10 bases that match TRBD1. Per germline, CDR1 SGDLS and CDR2 YYNGEE. The CDR3 totals 18 residues. J gave up 4 bases and V 0 bases, and 11 bases lay outside the gene matches. The CDR3 nucleotides are TGTGCCAGCAGCGTAGCTGGGTGGGGGACAGGGGCGGCAGATACGCAGTATTTT. Amino acids: CASSVAGWGTGAADTQYF. The full variable domain, completed using reference TRBV9 and TRBJ2-3, is DSGVTQTPKHLITATGQRVTLRCSPRSGDLSVYWYQQSLDQGLQFLIQYYNGEERAKGNILERFSAQQFPDLHSELNLSSLELGDSALYFCASSVAGWGTGAADTQYFGPGTRLTVL.